These 6 T cell receptor beta chains were all obtained from the same sample, sequenced in a study of T-cell memory formation after mild COVID-19. Via MiXCR, TCRdb re-called the 5' RACE reads, giving one row per CDR3 protein. The table lists approximately 440,000 distinct CDR3 sequences, around 19% of them singletons. The sequencing sample was made of PBMCs or a T cell subset sorted from them (not recorded which). All receptors come from an adult woman who had mild COVID-19 (a few samples of this study predate the infection). Cell type and time point are not known.

V gene TRBV4-1 combines with J gene TRBJ2-7; tentative D call: TRBD1 (5 bases). The germline gives CDR1 MGHRA, CDR2 YSYEKL. CDR3 size: 15 residues. V gave up 5 bases and J gave up 3 bases, with 17 bases separating them. For the CDR3, the DNA is TGCGCCAGCAGCTATTCCTGGGGCAGCCACTACGAGCAGTACTTC. Protein sequence: CASSYSWGSHYEQYF.

The V call is TRBV19, the J call TRBJ2-2; TRBD1 might be the D (6 bases). The CDR3 sequence is 13 residues long. Germline V gene lookup returns CDR1 LNHDA and CDR2 SQIVND (reference sequence). The germline V and J ends were trimmed by 6 bases and 1 base, with 6 bases remaining between them. The CDR3 here is CASRGQNTGELFF. For the CDR3, the DNA is TGTGCCAGTAGGGGACAGAACACCGGGGAGCTGTTTTTT.

This clonotype was recorded a few times. The V call is TRBV6-2 or TRBV6-3, the J call TRBJ2-2, with D uncertain. Germline V gene data show CDR1 as MNHEY and CDR2 as SVGEGT. V gave up 5 bases and J gave up 5 bases, with 12 bases separating them. There are 14 residues in the CDR3. The CDR3 DNA is TGTGCCAGCAGTCCCCCCTTCCGTACCGGGGAGCTGTTTTTT. Its translation is CASSPPFRTGELFF.

This clonotype was seen more than once but under ten times. The genes are TRBV4-3 and TRBJ2-2; D not certain. Trimming removed 4 bases from V and 4 bases from J, with 7 bases in between. In germline, CDR1 is LGHNA, CDR2 YSLEER. The CDR3 covers 13 residues. CDR3 in DNA: TGCGCCAGCAGCCCTTACTTCACCGGGGAGCTGTTTTTT. Translating gives CASSPYFTGELFF.

This clonotype has ten or more counts. The J gene is TRBJ2-1, the V gene TRBV9; weak D call: TRBD2 (6 bases). There are 14 residues in the CDR3. V dropped 4 bases and J dropped 3 bases, with 11 bases sitting between them. Per the germline V gene, CDR1 is SGDLS and CDR2 is YYNGEE. The CDR3 nucleotides read TGTGCCAGCAGCCCGGGACTCGGCTACAATGAGCAGTTCTTC. Its protein product is CASSPGLGYNEQFF.

This clonotype was recorded a few times. The chain joins TRBV9 to TRBJ2-7, with TRBD2 matching 8 bases. Germline assignment: CDR1 SGDLS and CDR2 YYNGEE. The CDR3 is 16 amino acids. V lost 0 bases to trimming and J lost 5 bases; unmatched junction nucleotides: 10. The CDR3 DNA follows: TGTGCCAGCAGCGTAGCTACGGGGGGGAGGCAGCACGAGCAGTACTTC. This gives the protein CASSVATGGRQHEQYF.